The 31 T cell receptor beta chains given below trace back to one sample, sequenced in a study of T cells in localized non-small cell lung cancer. Sequenced by immunoSEQ multiplex PCR; TCRdb stores in-frame clones only, minus some. Here the sample spans more than 30,000 clones, 70% to 90% being singletons. Here the sequenced sample was peripheral blood mononuclear cells, taken before any cancer treatment. Every receptor here comes from a woman aged 35 to 70 with stage III lung adenocarcinoma.

This sequence joins TRBV6-6 and TRBJ2-2; 11 bases fit TRBD1. Germline values: CDR1 MNHNY, CDR2 SVGAGI (reference sequence). The CDR3 runs to 15 residues. Trimming cost V 8 bases and J 2 bases; bases outside gene matches: 4. The CDR3 loop is CASGGTGGNTGELFF. The DNA of the CDR3 is TGTGCCAGCGGGGGGACAGGGGGAAACACCGGGGAGCTGTTTTTT.

This chain joins TRBV2 and TRBJ2-5; 9 nucleotides match TRBD1. Unmatched junction bases numbered 13, after V lost 0 bases and J lost 5 bases. The CDR3 is 18 amino acids. The germline gives CDR1 SNHLY, CDR2 FYNNEI. The CDR3 loop is CASSEAFSLGTGRETQYF. The CDR3, as DNA: TGTGCCAGCAGTGAAGCCTTCTCCCTGGGGACAGGGCGGGAGACCCAGTACTTC.

This chain uses TRBV11-3 with TRBJ2-2, with 7 bases fitting TRBD2. This CDR3 is built from 15 residues. Per the germline V gene, CDR1 is SGHNT and CDR2 is YENEEA. The ends lost 4 bases at V and 4 bases at J; junction bases unmatched: 6. Here the CDR3 reads CASSYGREFTGELFF. CDR3 DNA sequence: TGTGCCAGCAGCTACGGGCGGGAGTTCACCGGGGAGCTGTTTTTT.

The chain carries TRBV2 and TRBJ2-7; perhaps TRBD2 as D (7 bases). CDR1 and CDR2 from the germline V gene are SNHLY and FYNNEI. V was clipped by 7 bases and J by 0 bases, with 13 bases between them. The CDR3 has 14 amino acids. CDR3 coding DNA: TGTGCCAGCACCGAGCGGGACAACTCCTACGAGCAGTACTTC. Encoded protein: CASTERDNSYEQYF.

V is TRBV19 and J is TRBJ2-2; D not resolved. CDR3 length: 15 residues. The V end was cut by 7 bases, the J end by 6 bases, with 18 bases between. Per the germline V gene, CDR1 is LNHDA and CDR2 is SQIVND (reference sequence). The CDR3 DNA follows: TGTGCCAGTACCCCCAGGCAATTTGCGTCCGGGGAGCTGTTTTTT. This encodes CASTPRQFASGELFF.

The chain links TRBV9 to TRBJ2-1; a possible D gene is TRBD2 (5 bases). Germline CDR1 and CDR2: SGDLS and YYNGEE. Trimming left V 4 bases short and J 4 bases short, with 12 bases between. This CDR3 contains 14 residues. CDR3 protein: CASSPSGGYNEQFF. CDR3 DNA sequence: TGTGCCAGCAGCCCAAGCGGAGGATACAATGAGCAGTTCTTC.

V is TRBV25-1 and J is TRBJ2-2; possible D gene TRBD1, 6 bases. V gave up 5 bases and J gave up 1 base, with 8 bases separating them. CDR1 and CDR2 (germline): MGHDK, SYGVNS. This CDR3 comprises 14 residues. Here the CDR3 reads CASSRGLNTGELFF. CDR3 DNA sequence: TGTGCCAGCAGTAGGGGGTTGAACACCGGGGAGCTGTTTTTT.

The chain recombines TRBV6-1 with TRBJ2-5, with D unresolved. The J call may be faulty, since TRBJ2-7 better matches the DNA end. Germline values: CDR1 MNHNS, CDR2 SASEGT. The length of the CDR3 is 14 residues. CDR3 sequence reads: CASSEIGSRNEQYF. CDR3 bases: TGTGCCAGCAGTGAAATTGGCAGCAGGAACGAGCAGTACTTC.

The chain employs TRBV7-2 and TRBJ1-2; no firm D call. Germline CDR1 reads SGHTA; CDR2 reads FQGNSA. This CDR3 has 13 amino acids. With 3 bases removed from V and 3 bases from J, the gap between germline ends came to 8 bases. Written as DNA, the CDR3 is TGTGCCAGCAGCTTGACGTCAGACTATGGCTACACCTTC. As protein: CASSLTSDYGYTF.

The V call is TRBV7-9, the J call TRBJ1-1; D is ambiguous. Germline CDR1 and CDR2: SEHNR and FQNEAQ (reference sequence). With 0 bases removed from V and 1 base from J, the gap between germline ends came to 3 bases. The CDR3 runs to 13 residues. CDR3 residues: CASSLAENTEAFF. The CDR3 DNA reads TGTGCCAGCAGCTTAGCGGAGAACACTGAAGCTTTCTTT.

The rearrangement joins TRBV13 to TRBJ2-4, with D possibly TRBD1 on 6 matching bases. The germline CDR1 and CDR2 sequences are PRHDT and FYEKMQ (reference sequence). Trimming took 3 bases from V and 4 from J, leaving 10 bases between them. The CDR3 is 14 residues long. The CDR3 DNA follows: TGTGCCAGCAGCTTCTCGACAGGTAAAAACATTCAGTACTTC. This gives the protein CASSFSTGKNIQYF.

This chain connects TRBV28 to TRBJ2-7; D remains unclear. This CDR3 region has 13 residues. Germline CDR1 and CDR2: MDHEN and SYDVKM. Trimming took off 3 bases at V and 3 bases at J, with 9 bases between the two ends. The DNA for the CDR3 is TGTGCCAGCAGTTTTCGTTGGGGCTACGAGCAGTACTTC. Its protein is CASSFRWGYEQYF.

The V call is TRBV2, the J call TRBJ1-6; perhaps TRBD1 as D (6 bases). The germline CDR1 and CDR2 sequences are SNHLY and FYNNEI. Trimming cost V 6 bases and J 6 bases, with 15 bases left between them. The CDR3 spans 15 residues. The CDR3 sequence is CASSKTGFPNSPLHF. The CDR3 nucleotides are TGTGCCAGCAGCAAGACAGGCTTCCCTAATTCACCCCTCCACTTT. Together with reference TRBV2 and TRBJ1-6, the CDR3 gives the full variable domain: EPEVTQTPSHQVTQMGQEVILRCVPISNHLYFYWYRQILGQKVEFLVSFYNNEISEKSEIFDDQFSVERPDGSNFTLKIRSTKLEDSAMYFCASSKTGFPNSPLHFGNGTRLTVT.

The J gene is TRBJ2-2, the V gene TRBV28, with 10 nucleotides matching TRBD1. Germline loops: CDR1 MDHEN, CDR2 SYDVKM. CDR3 size: 15 residues. V trimming: 10 bases; J trimming: 3 bases; junction bases outside the gene matches: 8. The CDR3: CAIRVGTGDTGELFF. The CDR3 DNA is TGTGCCATCAGGGTAGGGACAGGGGACACCGGGGAGCTGTTTTTT.

V is TRBV28 and J is TRBJ2-7; 8 bases align to TRBD2. V shed 4 bases, J shed 2 bases, and the junction held 4 bases outside the gene matches. The germline gives CDR1 MDHEN, CDR2 SYDVKM. The CDR3 length is 14 residues. The DNA for the CDR3 is TGTGCCAGCAGTTGGGCTAGCGGGCCCTACGAGCAGTACTTC. This translates into CASSWASGPYEQYF.

The chain links TRBV7-2 to TRBJ1-1, with 7 bases lining up with TRBD1. CDR1 and CDR2 (germline): SGHTA, FQGNSA. Losses at the gene ends were 1 base for V and 1 base for J; bases not matched to a gene: 6. The length of the CDR3 is 16 residues. CDR3 coding DNA: TGTGCCAGCAGCTTAGTTGGACAGGCTGCGAACACTGAAGCTTTCTTT. Translating gives CASSLVGQAANTEAFF.

The chain links TRBV27 to TRBJ2-5, with unresolved D. The assigned J gene may be wrong: the sequence end matches TRBJ2-7 better. This CDR3 region has 13 residues. CDR1 and CDR2 (germline): MNHEY, SMNVEV (reference sequence). The CDR3 nucleotides read TGTGCCAGCAGTTTATCCCCGTCCCACGAGCAGTACTTC. Protein: CASSLSPSHEQYF.

Only one count was recorded for this clone. The chain recombines TRBV7-2 with TRBJ2-5; the match to TRBD2 covers 9 bases. Germline V lookup: CDR1 SGHTA, CDR2 FQGNSA. The V gene end was trimmed by 5 bases and the J gene end by 5 bases; junction bases not matched to a gene: 21. CDR3 length: 19 amino acids. For the CDR3, the DNA is TGTGCCAGCAGCCAGATGGGGTTTCGGCGGGGGGGCCGTTGGGAGACCCAGTACTTC. Residues: CASSQMGFRRGGRWETQYF.

This chain uses TRBV30 with TRBJ2-1; 13 bases are shared with TRBD2. The J segment lost 3 bases and the V segment lost 4 bases, leaving 15 bases of the junction unmatched. The CDR3 runs to 19 residues. CDR1 is GTSNPN and CDR2 is SVGIG in the germline V gene (reference sequence). The CDR3 reads CAWTPFPGTSGAHYNEQFF. In DNA, the CDR3 is TGTGCCTGGACTCCCTTCCCGGGGACTAGCGGGGCCCACTACAATGAGCAGTTCTTC.

The chain couples TRBV10-3 to TRBJ2-7; unclear D gene. Germline assignment: CDR1 ENHRY and CDR2 SYGVKD. There are 14 residues in the CDR3. The V and J ends lost 0 bases and 1 base respectively, with 7 bases between them. The CDR3 sequence is CAISESVESYEQYF. CDR3 nucleotide sequence: TGTGCCATCAGTGAGTCGGTGGAGTCCTACGAGCAGTACTTC.

DNA for the CDR3: TGTGCCAGCAGTCTGAGCCCTAGCTCTGGAAACACCATATATTTT. Translating it yields CASSLSPSSGNTIYF. The chain links TRBV5-4 to TRBJ1-3; D ambiguous. The ends were cut back, 5 bases at V and 0 bases at J, with 12 bases in the middle. Germline V gives CDR1 SGHNT, CDR2 YYREEE (reference sequence). The CDR3 runs to 15 residues.

The chain couples TRBV7-2 to TRBJ1-2; 8 bases line up with TRBD1. Germline CDR1 is SGHTA and CDR2 is FQGNSA. CDR3 length equals 14 residues. The V segment lost 4 bases and the J segment 4 bases; nucleotides outside the gene matches: 5. CDR3 residues: CASSSLGQGYGYTF. The CDR3 nucleotides read TGTGCCAGCAGCTCCCTTGGACAGGGCTATGGCTACACCTTC.

This clone showed up just once. The rearrangement joins TRBV29-1 to TRBJ2-2, with a possible D match to TRBD2 (6 bases). This CDR3 is built from 13 residues. The germline gives CDR1 SQVTM, CDR2 ANQGSEA. The germline V and J ends were trimmed by 7 bases and 8 bases, with 17 bases remaining between them. The CDR3 loop is CSAYPGERGELFF. For the CDR3, the DNA is TGCAGCGCCTATCCGGGGGAAAGGGGGGAGCTGTTTTTT.

This chain uses TRBV5-6 with TRBJ1-1; D remains ambiguous. The CDR3 loop spans 13 amino acids. The V end lost 1 base, the J end lost 3 bases, and 7 bases lay between the germline ends. CDR1 SGHDT and CDR2 YYEEEE come from the germline V gene. CDR3 sequence (DNA): TGTGCCAGCAGCTTGAACCTGGACACTGAAGCTTTCTTT. Its protein product is CASSLNLDTEAFF.

This clone was detected only once. The chain links TRBV5-6 to TRBJ2-5; 8 bases align to TRBD2. J gave up 2 bases and V 0 bases, and 6 bases lay outside the gene matches. Germline V CDR1 and CDR2: SGHDT, YYEEEE. The CDR3 is 16 amino acids. The CDR3 loop reads CASSLARGRRQETQYF. The DNA for the CDR3 is TGTGCCAGCAGCTTGGCGCGCGGGAGGAGGCAAGAGACCCAGTACTTC.

In DNA, the CDR3 is TGTGCCAGTCGTCCGGGACAGAGCTCCTACGAGCAGTACTTC. Translated, it gives CASRPGQSSYEQYF. The V and J genes are TRBV19 and TRBJ2-7; 7 bases fit TRBD1. The CDR3 is made up of 14 amino acids. CDR1 is LNHDA and CDR2 is SQIVND in the germline V gene (reference sequence). V was clipped by 8 bases and J by 0 bases; unmatched bases: 7.

This clone was detected once. J is TRBJ2-7 and V is TRBV11-2; D is undetermined. The CDR3 extends over 12 amino acids. V dropped 3 bases and J dropped 4 bases, with 7 bases sitting between them. The germline V gene encodes CDR1 SGHAT and CDR2 FQNNGV. DNA of the CDR3: TGTGCCAGCAGCTTGAACTCGTACGAGCAGTACTTC. Translation gives CASSLNSYEQYF.

The chain combines TRBV10-3 with TRBJ2-7, with TRBD1 as a possible D gene (6 bases). The CDR3 is made up of 16 amino acids. Trimming took off 7 bases at V and 0 bases at J, with 19 bases between the two ends. Germline V lookup: CDR1 ENHRY, CDR2 SYGVKD. The CDR3 region has the DNA TGTGCCATCACTCCAGGGGCCCTCGGAGCCTCCTACGAGCAGTACTTC. Encoded protein: CAITPGALGASYEQYF.

V and J are TRBV15 and TRBJ1-2, with 8 bases aligning to TRBD1. The J segment lost 7 bases and the V segment lost 5 bases, leaving 3 bases of the junction unmatched. The CDR3 consists of 12 residues. Looked up from germline, CDR1 is LNHNV and CDR2 is YYDKDF (reference sequence). The CDR3 DNA reads TGTGCCACCAGCGGGGACAGGTCTGGCTACACCTTC. Its protein is CATSGDRSGYTF.

By frequency in the sample, this clone is medium-sized. The chain employs TRBV6-4 and TRBJ2-6; possible D gene TRBD1, 5 bases. The CDR3 extends over 18 amino acids. The V end lost 0 bases, the J end lost 4 bases, and 16 bases lay between the germline ends. Germline CDR1 reads MRHNA; CDR2 reads SNTAGT. The CDR3 DNA follows: TGTGCCAGCAGTGACTCGACAGAAGGCGCGTCAGGGGCCAACGTCCTGACTTTC. As protein: CASSDSTEGASGANVLTF.

This chain joins TRBV2 and TRBJ2-7, with D tentatively TRBD1 or TRBD2 (6 bases each). This CDR3 has 15 amino acids. Per the germline V gene, CDR1 is SNHLY and CDR2 is FYNNEI. Trimming removed 4 bases from V and 4 bases from J, with 17 bases in between. The CDR3 DNA reads TGTGCCAGCAGTGGTCGGGGGCCCCGGGAGTACGAGCAGTACTTC. It codes for CASSGRGPREYEQYF.